This TCR beta chain was sequenced for a study of shared clonotypes between healthy human individuals. Study-level findings and limits: Measured sharing among donors was expected to vary with sequencing depth.

TCRdb's table, derived via immunoSEQ multiplex PCR, lists solely in-frame clones and lacks some. There are around 480,000 clones in the sample; roughly 85% occur only once, and about 12% lies in the top ten. The CDR3 runs to 15 residues. V gave up 1 base and J gave up 6 bases, with 12 bases separating them. Germline loops: CDR1 LNHDA, CDR2 SQIVND (reference sequence). Details on this clone: Its antigen is as yet unknown.

Unsorted material relied on roughly 86 million PBMCs as the source of genomic DNA. Source material: PBMCs. J is TRBJ2-2 and V is TRBV19; D is possibly TRBD2 (5 bases). The TCR was taken from a woman aged 40 to 50 in good health. Some clones in this sample may be carry-over from other donors' samples. In DNA form, the CDR3 reads TGTGCCAGTAGTATAGCCTTAGCGAGCCCCGGGGAGCTGTTTTTT. Its translation is CASSIALASPGELFF.